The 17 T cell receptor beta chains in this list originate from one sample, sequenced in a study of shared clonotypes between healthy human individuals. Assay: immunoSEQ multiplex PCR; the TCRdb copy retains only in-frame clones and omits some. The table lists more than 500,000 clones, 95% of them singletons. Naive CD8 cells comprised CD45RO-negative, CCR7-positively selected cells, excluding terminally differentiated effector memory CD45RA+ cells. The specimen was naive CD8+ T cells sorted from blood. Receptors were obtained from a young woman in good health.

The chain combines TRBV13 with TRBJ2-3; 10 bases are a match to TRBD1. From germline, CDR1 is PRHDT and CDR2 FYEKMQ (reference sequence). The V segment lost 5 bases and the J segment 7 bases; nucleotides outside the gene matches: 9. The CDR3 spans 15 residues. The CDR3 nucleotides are TGTGCCAGCAGCCCCCGGGACAGGGGCGTGAATACGCAGTATTTT. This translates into CASSPRDRGVNTQYF.

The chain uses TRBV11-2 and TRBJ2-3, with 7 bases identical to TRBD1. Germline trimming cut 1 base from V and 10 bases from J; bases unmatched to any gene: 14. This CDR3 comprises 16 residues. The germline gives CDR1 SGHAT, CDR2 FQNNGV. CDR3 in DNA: TGTGCCAGCAGCTTAGCCACAGGGGCCAACCTCTTTTCGCAGTATTTT. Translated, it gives CASSLATGANLFSQYF.

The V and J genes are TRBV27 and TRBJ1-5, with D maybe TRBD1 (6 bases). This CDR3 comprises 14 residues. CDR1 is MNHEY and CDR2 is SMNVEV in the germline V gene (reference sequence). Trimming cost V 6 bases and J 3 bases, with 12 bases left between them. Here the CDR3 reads CASSPDRINQPQHF. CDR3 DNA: TGTGCCAGCAGCCCGGACAGAATCAATCAGCCCCAGCATTTT.

The CDR3 protein is CASSYFDATGELFF. CDR3 nucleotide sequence: TGTGCCAGCAGTTACTTTGACGCCACCGGGGAGCTGTTTTTT. The chain recombines TRBV6-5 with TRBJ2-2; D gene unclear. The CDR3 loop spans 14 amino acids. The germline V gene has CDR1 MNHEY and CDR2 SVGAGI. The ends were cut back, 1 base at V and 4 bases at J, with 7 bases in the middle.

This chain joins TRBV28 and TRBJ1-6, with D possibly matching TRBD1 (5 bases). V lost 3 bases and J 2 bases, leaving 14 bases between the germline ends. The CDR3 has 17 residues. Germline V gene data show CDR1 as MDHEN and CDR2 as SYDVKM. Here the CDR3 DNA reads TGTGCCAGCAGTTTCTTTCCCAGGGAAACCTATAATTCACCCCTCCACTTT. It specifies CASSFFPRETYNSPLHF.

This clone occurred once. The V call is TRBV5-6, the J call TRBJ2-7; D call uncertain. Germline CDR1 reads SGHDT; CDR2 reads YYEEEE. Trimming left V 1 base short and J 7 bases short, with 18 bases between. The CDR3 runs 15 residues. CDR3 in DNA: TGTGCCAGCAGCTTGTTGGTCCTGGCGGTGGGGGAGCAGTACTTC. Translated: CASSLLVLAVGEQYF.

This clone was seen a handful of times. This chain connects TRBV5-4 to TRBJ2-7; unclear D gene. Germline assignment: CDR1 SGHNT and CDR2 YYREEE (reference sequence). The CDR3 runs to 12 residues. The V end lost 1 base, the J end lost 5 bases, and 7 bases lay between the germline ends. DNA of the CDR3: TGTGCCAGCAGCTTGAACGGCAACGAGCAGTACTTC. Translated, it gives CASSLNGNEQYF. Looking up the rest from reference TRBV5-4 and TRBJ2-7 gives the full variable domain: ETGVTQSPTHLIKTRGQQVTLRCSSQSGHNTVSWYQQALGQGPQFIFQYYREEENGRGNFPPRFSGLQFPNYSSELNVNALELDDSALYLCASSLNGNEQYFGPGTRLTVT.

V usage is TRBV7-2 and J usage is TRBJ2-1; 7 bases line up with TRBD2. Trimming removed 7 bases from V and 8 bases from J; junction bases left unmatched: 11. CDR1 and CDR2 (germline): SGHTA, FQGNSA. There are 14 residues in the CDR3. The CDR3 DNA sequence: TGTGCCAGCACCCCCTTTTATGGGGGGGATGAGCAGTTCTTC. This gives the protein CASTPFYGGDEQFF. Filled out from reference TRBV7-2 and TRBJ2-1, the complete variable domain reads GAGVSQSPSNKVTEKGKDVELRCDPISGHTALYWYRQSLGQGLEFLIYFQGNSAPDKSGLPSDRFSAERTGGSVSTLTIQRTQQEDSAVYLCASTPFYGGDEQFFGPGTRLTVL.

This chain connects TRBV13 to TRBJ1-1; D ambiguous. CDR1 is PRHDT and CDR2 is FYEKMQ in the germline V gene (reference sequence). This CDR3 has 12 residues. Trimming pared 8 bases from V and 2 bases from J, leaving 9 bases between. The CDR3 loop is CASEGDNTEAFF. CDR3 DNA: TGTGCCAGCGAAGGAGATAACACTGAAGCTTTCTTT.

The CDR3 nucleotides read TGTGCCAGCAGCTTCGGAAGGGCGGTCAACACTGAAGCTTTCTTT. Translation: CASSFGRAVNTEAFF. The chain carries TRBV13 and TRBJ1-1; D is uncertain. This CDR3 spans 15 amino acids. Between the trimmed V and J ends, which lost 3 bases and 2 bases, there was a span of 13 bases. Per the germline V gene, CDR1 is PRHDT and CDR2 is FYEKMQ (reference sequence).

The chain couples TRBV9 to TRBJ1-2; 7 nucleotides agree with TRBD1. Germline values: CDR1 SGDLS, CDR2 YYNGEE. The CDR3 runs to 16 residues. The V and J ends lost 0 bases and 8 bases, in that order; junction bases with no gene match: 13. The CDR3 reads CASSVGPTGESYGYTF. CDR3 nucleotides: TGTGCCAGCAGCGTAGGCCCAACAGGGGAATCCTACGGCTACACCTTC.

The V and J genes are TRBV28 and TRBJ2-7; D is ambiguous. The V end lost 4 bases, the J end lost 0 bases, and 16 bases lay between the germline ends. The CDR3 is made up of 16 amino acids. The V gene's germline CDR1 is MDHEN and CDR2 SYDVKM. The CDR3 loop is CASSSRRVPSSYEQYF. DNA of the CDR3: TGTGCCAGCAGTTCCCGACGGGTACCAAGCTCCTACGAGCAGTACTTC. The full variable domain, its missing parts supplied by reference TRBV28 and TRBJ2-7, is DVKVTQSSRYLVKRTGEKVFLECVQDMDHENMFWYRQDPGLGLRLIYFSYDVKMKEKGDIPEGYSVSREKKERFSLILESASTNQTSMYLCASSSRRVPSSYEQYFGPGTRLTVT.

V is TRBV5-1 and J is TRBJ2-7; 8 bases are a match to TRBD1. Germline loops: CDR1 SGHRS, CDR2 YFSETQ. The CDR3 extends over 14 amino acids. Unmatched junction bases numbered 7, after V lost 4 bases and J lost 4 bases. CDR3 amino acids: CASSVRQGAYEQYF. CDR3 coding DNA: TGCGCCAGCAGCGTGAGGCAGGGGGCTTACGAGCAGTACTTC. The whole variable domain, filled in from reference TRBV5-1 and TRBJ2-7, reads KAGVTQTPRYLIKTRGQQVTLSCSPISGHRSVSWYQQTPGQGLQFLFEYFSETQRNKGNFPGRFSGRQFSNSRSEMNVSTLELGDSALYLCASSVRQGAYEQYFGPGTRLTVT.

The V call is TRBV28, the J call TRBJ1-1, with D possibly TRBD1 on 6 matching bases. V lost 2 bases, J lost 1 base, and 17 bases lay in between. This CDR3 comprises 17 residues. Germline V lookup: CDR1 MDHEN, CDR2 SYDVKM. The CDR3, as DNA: TGTGCCAGCAGTTTAATTGTCCGGGGGGCGAGGAACACTGAAGCTTTCTTT. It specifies CASSLIVRGARNTEAFF.

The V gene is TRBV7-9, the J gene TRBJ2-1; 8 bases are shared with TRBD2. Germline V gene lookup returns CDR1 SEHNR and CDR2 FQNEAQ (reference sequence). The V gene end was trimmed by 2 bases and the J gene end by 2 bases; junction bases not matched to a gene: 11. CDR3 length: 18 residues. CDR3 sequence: CASSLKVRGGRTYNEQFF. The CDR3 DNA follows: TGTGCCAGCAGCTTAAAAGTACGGGGCGGGAGGACCTACAATGAGCAGTTCTTC.

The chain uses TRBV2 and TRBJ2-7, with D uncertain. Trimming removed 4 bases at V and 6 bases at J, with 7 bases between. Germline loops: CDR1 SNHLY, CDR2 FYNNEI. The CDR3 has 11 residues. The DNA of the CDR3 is TGTGCCAGCAGTGCAATGCGCGAGCAGTACTTC. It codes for CASSAMREQYF. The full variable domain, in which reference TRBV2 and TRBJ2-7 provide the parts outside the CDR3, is EPEVTQTPSHQVTQMGQEVILRCVPISNHLYFYWYRQILGQKVEFLVSFYNNEISEKSEIFDDQFSVERPDGSNFTLKIRSTKLEDSAMYFCASSAMREQYFGPGTRLTVT.

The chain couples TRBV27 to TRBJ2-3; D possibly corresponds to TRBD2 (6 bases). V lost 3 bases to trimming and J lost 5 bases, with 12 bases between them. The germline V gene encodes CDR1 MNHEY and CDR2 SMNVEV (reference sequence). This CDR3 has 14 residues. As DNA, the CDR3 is TGTGCCAGCAGTTTCGTGGGAGCGGGAGATACGCAGTATTTT. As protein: CASSFVGAGDTQYF.